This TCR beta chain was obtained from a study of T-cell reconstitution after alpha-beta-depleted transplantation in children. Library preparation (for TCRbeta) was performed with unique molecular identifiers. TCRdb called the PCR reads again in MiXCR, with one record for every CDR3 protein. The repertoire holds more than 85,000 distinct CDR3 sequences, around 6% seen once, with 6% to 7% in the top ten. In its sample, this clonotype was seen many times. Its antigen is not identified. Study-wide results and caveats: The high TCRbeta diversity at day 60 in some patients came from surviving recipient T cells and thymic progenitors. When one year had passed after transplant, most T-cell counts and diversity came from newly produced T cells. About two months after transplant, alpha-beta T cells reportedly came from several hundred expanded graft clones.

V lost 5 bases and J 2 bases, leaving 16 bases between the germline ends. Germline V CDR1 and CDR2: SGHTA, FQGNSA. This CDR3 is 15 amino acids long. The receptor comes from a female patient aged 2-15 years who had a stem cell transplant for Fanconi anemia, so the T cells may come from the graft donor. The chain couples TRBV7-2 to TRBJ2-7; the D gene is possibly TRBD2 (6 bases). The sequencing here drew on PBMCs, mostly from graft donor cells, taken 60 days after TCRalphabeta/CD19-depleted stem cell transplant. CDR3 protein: CASSITGERTYEQYF. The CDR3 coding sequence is TGTGCCAGCAGCATAACGGGGGAAAGAACCTACGAGCAGTACTTC.